These 20 T cell receptor beta chains share one sample of origin, sequenced in a study of T cells after yellow fever vaccination. A single record per CDR3 protein comes from TCRdb applying MiXCR to the 5' RACE reads. The table lists some 120,000 distinct CDR3 sequences, roughly 10% of them singletons. The sequencing here drew on CD8+ T cells sorted from PBMCs, taken on the day of the yellow fever booster vaccination. These receptors originate from a man aged 18 to 35 who received the YFV17D yellow fever vaccine.

The chain has TRBV6-6 and TRBJ2-5; TRBD2 matches 10 bases. From germline, CDR1 is MNHNY and CDR2 SVGAGI (reference sequence). There are 15 residues in the CDR3. V lost 0 bases, J lost 5 bases, and 3 bases stayed unmatched. CDR3 sequence reads: CASSYSVSGGETQYF. CDR3 nucleotide sequence: TGTGCCAGCAGTTACTCGGTTAGCGGGGGGGAGACCCAGTACTTC.

A few counts support this clonotype. V gene TRBV21-1 combines with J gene TRBJ2-7. TRBV21-1 is a listed pseudogene. There are 17 residues in the CDR3. CDR3 residues: CASSKGPGATGSYEQYV. Here the CDR3 DNA reads TGTGCCAGCAGCAAAGGTCCAGGAGCCACCGGCTCCTACGAGCAGTACGTC.

About this clonotype itself: Since the CDR3 does not end with the conserved phenylalanine or tryptophan, this likely comes from a read error. The DNA is left out, because the CDR3 cannot be placed on it with certainty; the CDR3 is given as TCRdb lists it. The chain uses TRBV27 and TRBJ2-7; the D call in the table, TRBD1, was not verified against the DNA. The CDR3 is 9 residues long, counting both termini. Germline V gives CDR1 MNHEY, CDR2 SMNVEV (reference sequence). CDR3: CASSFRQGI.

This clonotype was seen only a few times. V and J are TRBV11-2 and TRBJ2-3, with 8 bases aligning to TRBD1. Trimming cost V 5 bases and J 2 bases; bases outside gene matches: 12. The CDR3 has 17 amino acids. Germline V lookup: CDR1 SGHAT, CDR2 FQNNGV. CDR3 loop: CASSGFPGQGPTDTQYF. The CDR3 bases are TGTGCCAGCAGCGGATTCCCCGGACAGGGCCCCACAGATACGCAGTATTTT.

This clonotype was observed a few times. The chain has TRBV7-8 and TRBJ2-2, with a tentative D call TRBD1 (6 bases). Germline assignment: CDR1 SGHVS and CDR2 FQNEAQ. The CDR3 contains 15 residues. V was cut by 1 base and J by 4 bases, with 10 bases left in between. The CDR3 is CASSLGTVSTGELFF. The CDR3 coding sequence is TGTGCCAGCAGCTTAGGGACAGTATCCACCGGGGAGCTGTTTTTT.

This clonotype has just a few counts. The chain is built from TRBV6-2 or TRBV6-3 and TRBJ2-7; 8 nucleotides line up with TRBD2. CDR3 length equals 13 residues. After removal of 5 bases from V and 9 bases from J, the junction contained 9 bases not matched to a gene. The germline V gene encodes CDR1 MNHEY and CDR2 SVGEGT. DNA of the CDR3: TGTGCCAGCAGTCACGGGGGGGCAACTCTGCAGTACGTC. This translates into CASSHGGATLQYV.

V and J are TRBV15 and TRBJ2-3; no firm D call. From germline, CDR1 is LNHNV and CDR2 YYDKDF (reference sequence). The CDR3 runs 11 residues. Trimming took off 4 bases at V and 2 bases at J, with 1 base between the two ends. CDR3 nucleotides: TGTGCCACCAGCAACACAGATACGCAGTATTTT. Residues: CATSNTDTQYF.

This clonotype was counted a few times. The chain combines TRBV28 with TRBJ1-1; D gene unclear. The germline gives CDR1 MDHEN, CDR2 SYDVKM. CDR3 size: 16 residues. The V end lost 5 bases, the J end lost 7 bases, and 23 bases lay between the germline ends. CDR3 nucleotides: TGTGCCAGCAGTCCCCGACTAACCGCAGCGACGCTTGAAGCTTTCTTT. Encoded protein: CASSPRLTAATLEAFF.

This clonotype was seen only a few times. The chain has TRBV7-8 and TRBJ2-7; the D gene is possibly TRBD2 (6 bases). The CDR3 is 15 residues long. Looked up from germline, CDR1 is SGHVS and CDR2 is FQNEAQ. Trimming left V 7 bases short and J 5 bases short, with 21 bases between. The CDR3 here is CASIRAQSRRDEQYF. CDR3 bases: TGTGCCAGCATCCGAGCCCAATCGCGGAGGGACGAGCAGTACTTC. The whole variable domain, remainder taken from reference TRBV7-8 and TRBJ2-7, is GAGVSQSPRYKVAKRGQDVALRCDPISGHVSLFWYQQALGQGPEFLTYFQNEAQLDKSGLPSDRFFAERPEGSVSTLKIQRTQQEDSAVYLCASIRAQSRRDEQYFGPGTRLTVT.

In DNA, the CDR3 is TGTGCCAGCAGTCCCTGGGCAGGGACGGGGACCGGGGAGCTGTTTTTT. This translates into CASSPWAGTGTGELFF. The chain couples TRBV6-5 to TRBJ2-2; D is possibly TRBD1 or TRBD2 (5 bases each). The CDR3 extends over 16 amino acids. Germline assignment: CDR1 MNHEY and CDR2 SVGAGI. V dropped 5 bases and J dropped 5 bases, with 18 bases sitting between them.

The chain has TRBV4-1 and TRBJ1-6; D is perhaps TRBD1 (6 bases). CDR3 length: 14 residues. The V end lost 5 bases, the J end lost 5 bases, and 10 bases lay between the germline ends. Germline loops: CDR1 MGHRA, CDR2 YSYEKL. This chain's CDR3 is CASSRDRNNSPLHF. CDR3 coding DNA: TGCGCCAGCAGCAGAGACAGGAATAATTCACCCCTCCACTTT.

This clonotype was detected ten times or more. V gene TRBV2 combines with J gene TRBJ2-2; TRBD2 might be the D (7 bases). Trimming removed 3 bases from V and 4 bases from J, with 18 bases in between. The CDR3 extends over 17 amino acids. Germline lookup yields CDR1 SNHLY and CDR2 FYNNEI. In DNA form, the CDR3 reads TGTGCCAGCAGTGATTCGGGGGGCGAATTGCCCACCGGGGAGCTGTTTTTT. It specifies CASSDSGGELPTGELFF.

The genes are TRBV21-1 and TRBJ2-1; TRBD2, the D gene given by the table, was not confirmed from the DNA. TRBV21-1 is termed a pseudogene. This CDR3 comprises 17 residues. CDR3 bases: TGTGCCAGCAGACCAACCCGACTAGCGGGGGGGCAGGATGAGCAGTTCTTC. It translates to CASRPTRLAGGQDEQFF.

The chain uses TRBV2 and TRBJ2-1; the D gene is possibly TRBD2 (6 bases). Trimming left V 8 bases short and J 6 bases short, with 8 bases between. CDR3 length equals 11 residues. Germline loops: CDR1 SNHLY, CDR2 FYNNEI. For the CDR3, the DNA is TGTGCCAGCCTCGGGGGCAATGAGCAGTTCTTC. Its translation is CASLGGNEQFF. Using reference TRBV2 and TRBJ2-1 for the parts outside the CDR3, the full variable domain is EPEVTQTPSHQVTQMGQEVILRCVPISNHLYFYWYRQILGQKVEFLVSFYNNEISEKSEIFDDQFSVERPDGSNFTLKIRSTKLEDSAMYFCASLGGNEQFFGPGTRLTVL.

This sequence joins TRBV29-1 and TRBJ1-2, with 9 bases aligning to TRBD1. The CDR3 covers 20 residues. Trimming removed 2 bases from V and 2 bases from J; junction bases left unmatched: 21. Germline CDR1 is SQVTM and CDR2 is ANQGSEA. In DNA, the CDR3 is TGCAGCGTTGAAACTTCAGGGACAGGGAGCGGGCGTCCGGAGAACTATGGCTACACCTTC. Translation gives CSVETSGTGSGRPENYGYTF.

This clonotype was observed a handful of times. The genes are TRBV4-1 and TRBJ1-1, with no clear D. The CDR3 extends over 16 amino acids. V lost 4 bases and J 0 bases, leaving 15 bases between the germline ends. The germline CDR1 and CDR2 sequences are MGHRA and YSYEKL. The CDR3 nucleotides read TGCGCCAGCAGCCCATCAAACCAATACATGAACACTGAAGCTTTCTTT. Translation gives CASSPSNQYMNTEAFF.

This chain links TRBV4-3 with TRBJ2-1; TRBD2 matches at 7 bases. V gave up 1 base and J gave up 10 bases; unmatched junction bases: 7. The CDR3 extends over 14 amino acids. The V gene's germline CDR1 is LGHNA and CDR2 YSLEER. The CDR3 DNA follows: TGCGCCAGCAGCCAAGGGGGAGGGCTTGGGGAGCAGTTCTTC. Protein product: CASSQGGGLGEQFF.

This clonotype showed up just a few times. The chain uses TRBV29-1 and TRBJ1-1; D might be TRBD1 (5 bases). CDR1 SQVTM and CDR2 ANQGSEA come from the germline V gene. The CDR3 loop spans 13 amino acids. V was pared by 0 bases and J by 3 bases, with 8 bases between. The CDR3 DNA reads as TGCAGCGTTGAAGAAGGGGACCACACTGAAGCTTTCTTT. Encoded protein: CSVEEGDHTEAFF.

The rearrangement joins TRBV7-2 to TRBJ2-3; D perhaps matches TRBD1 (5 bases). Germline V gene sequence: CDR1 SGHTA, CDR2 FQGNSA. This CDR3 contains 11 residues. The ends were cut back, 6 bases at V and 5 bases at J, with 6 bases in the middle. CDR3 sequence reads: CASRRGDTQYF. In nucleotides, the CDR3 is TGTGCCAGCAGAAGGGGAGATACGCAGTATTTT.

This clonotype is medium-sized (0.01 to 0.1%) within its sample. The V call is TRBV7-6, the J call TRBJ1-1, with D perhaps matching TRBD1 (5 bases). V was trimmed by 5 bases and J by 1 base, leaving 14 bases between them. CDR1 is SGHVS, CDR2 FNYEAQ, per germline. The CDR3 loop spans 15 amino acids. The CDR3 loop is CASSLPPTANTEAFF. Written as DNA, the CDR3 is TGTGCCAGCAGCCTACCCCCGACAGCGAACACTGAAGCTTTCTTT.